This record concerns one T cell receptor beta chain sequence. Its matching antigen is unknown. Profiling relied on immunoSEQ multiplex PCR, and the TCRdb table lists in-frame clones only, not all of them. The sample consists of under 95,000 clones, 90% to 95% of them appearing once. This sample was taken from a study of human thymus T cells. General observations from the study: An apparent bias in V and J gene usage was seen in thymic and blood repertoires. Related research described thymic repertoires that were highly overlapping among unrelated individuals.

Thymic resections from corrective heart surgery supplied the tissue. Donors were healthy Finnish babies undergoing corrective operations for congenital heart defects. CDR3 length equals 20 residues. Germline loops: CDR1 LNHDA, CDR2 SQIVND (reference sequence). Deletions cut 7 bases from V and 4 bases from J, with 34 bases between. Sequencing was done on a sample of thymus tissue. This clonotype was obtained from a girl less than two years old with a congenital heart defect but otherwise immunologically healthy. The chain is built from TRBV19 and TRBJ1-1; the D gene is possibly TRBD1 (5 bases). The CDR3 DNA reads as TGTGCCAGTATAAGGGGCTTAAATTTTTCAGGCCCTAATTTGAGCACTGAAGCTTTCTTT. It codes for CASIRGLNFSGPNLSTEAFF.